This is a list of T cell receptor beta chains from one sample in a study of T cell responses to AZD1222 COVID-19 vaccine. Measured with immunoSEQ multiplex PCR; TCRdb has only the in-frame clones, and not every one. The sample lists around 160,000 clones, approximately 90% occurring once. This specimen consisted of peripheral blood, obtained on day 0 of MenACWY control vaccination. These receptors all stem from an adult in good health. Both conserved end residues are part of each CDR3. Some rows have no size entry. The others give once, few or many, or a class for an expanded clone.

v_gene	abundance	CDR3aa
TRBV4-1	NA	CASSQDKETQYF
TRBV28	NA	CASSLQGLGYTF
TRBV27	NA	CASSPTGLYEQYF
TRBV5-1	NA	CASSRIAGGADTQYF
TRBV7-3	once	CASSLNPSGNTIYF
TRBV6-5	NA	CASSTGNTEAFF
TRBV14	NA	CASSRRLAGELFF
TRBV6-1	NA	CASSEDRRDRKKASTDTQYF
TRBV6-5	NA	CASRPWTASNQPQHF
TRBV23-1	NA	CASSHRPTGRNQPQHF
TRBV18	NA	CASSPRTGSGNTIYF
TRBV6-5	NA	CASSRQDLYGYTF
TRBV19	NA	CATRGGRREASYNEQFF
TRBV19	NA	CASSIRGHKGEQYF
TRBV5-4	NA	CASSKGRFGDSEAFF
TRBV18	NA	CASSPGLAGDNEQFF
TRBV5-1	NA	CASSLGRRENTEAFF
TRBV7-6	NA	CASSLDPSGSEQYF
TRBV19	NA	CASSPEGKSPYEQYF
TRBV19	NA	CASSIRGSYGYTF
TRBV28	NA	CASTAVRGNTIYF
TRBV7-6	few	CASSDHRDVYGNTIYF
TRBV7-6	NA	CASSSQAGELYNEQFF
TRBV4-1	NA	CASSQGGLPSGNTIYF
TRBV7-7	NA	CASSVAAGETGELFF
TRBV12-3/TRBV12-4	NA	CASSWGRSPLHF
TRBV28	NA	CASSFGTGDSNQPQHF
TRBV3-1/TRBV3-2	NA	CASSQVGGASGNTIYF
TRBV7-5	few	CARSFLSSYEQYF
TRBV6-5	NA	CASTLRTGASGEQYF
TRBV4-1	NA	CASSQGAARLQETQYF
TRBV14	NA	CASSQNSNQPQHF
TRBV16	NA	CASSHRGGNQPQHF
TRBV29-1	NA	CSVEQPAGPGYTF
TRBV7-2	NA	CASSLDRLRAGGYTF
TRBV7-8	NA	CASSHTRDGLGGNYGYTF
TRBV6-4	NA	CASSDSMGGSVGELFF
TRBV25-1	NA	CATEGTEAFF
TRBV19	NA	CASSIVGYMNTEAFF
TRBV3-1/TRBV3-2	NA	CASSHGLARNEQFF
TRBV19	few	CASSTPGGSSYNEQFF
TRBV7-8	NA	CASSSRDRGNQPQHF
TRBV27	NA	CASSLWSGANVLTF
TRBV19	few	CASSPGLGGAYEQYF
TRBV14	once	CASSQWTSGGRETQYF
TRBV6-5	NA	CASILGRFSNYGYTF
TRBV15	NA	CATSRQVEDGEQFF
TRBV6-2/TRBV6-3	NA	CASSYSRREGAKNIQYF